The rows below give T cell receptor beta chains drawn from one sample of a study of T cells after yellow fever vaccination. Via MiXCR, TCRdb re-called the 5' RACE reads, giving one row per CDR3 protein. The sample lists fewer than 350,000 distinct CDR3 sequences, around 3.6% occurring once. Material: PBMCs, obtained on the day of the yellow fever booster vaccination. The receptors stem from a man aged 18 to 29 who received the YFV17D yellow fever vaccine. Both conserved end residues are part of each CDR3. A D gene is named only where the DNA matches it firmly. The size entry is marked missing in some rows and otherwise reads once, few, many or a size class.

V gene,clone size,D gene,J gene,CDR3 length,CDR3 protein,CDR3 DNA
TRBV18,many,-,TRBJ2-1,14,CASSQEISYNEQFF,TGTGCCAGCTCCCAGGAGATATCTTACAATGAGCAGTTCTTC
TRBV29-1,many,-,TRBJ2-2,14,CSVEGGEEAGELFF,TGCAGCGTCGAAGGCGGAGAAGAGGCCGGGGAGCTGTTTTTT
TRBV20-1,-,-,TRBJ2-1,15,CSANGARANYNEQFF,TGCAGTGCTAACGGAGCCCGGGCCAACTACAATGAGCAGTTCTTC
TRBV28,many,-,TRBJ1-2,15,CASSSGTSSPRGYTF,TGTGCCAGCAGTTCCGGGACAAGCTCCCCTCGGGGCTACACCTTC
TRBV4-1,many,-,TRBJ1-1,20,CASSPRVRGAGLGVGTEAFF,TGCGCCAGCAGCCCCAGAGTCCGGGGTGCGGGGTTGGGAGTGGGCACTGAAGCTTTCTTT
TRBV20-1,few,-,TRBJ2-7,16,CSARGQPGRGTYEQYF,TGCAGTGCTAGAGGGCAGCCCGGCAGGGGTACCTACGAGCAGTACTTC
TRBV12-3/TRBV12-4,-,-,TRBJ2-6,18,CASSPKTGRISGANVLTF,TGTGCCAGCAGTCCGAAAACAGGAAGGATCTCTGGGGCCAACGTCCTGACTTTC
TRBV7-8,-,-,TRBJ1-5,12,CASSFSNQPQNF,TGTGCCAGCAGCTTTTCGAATCAGCCCCAGAATTTT
TRBV20-1,many,TRBD1,TRBJ2-5,13,CSASRDRDETQYF,TGCAGTGCTTCCCGGGACAGGGATGAGACCCAGTACTTC
TRBV29-1,many,-,TRBJ1-1,13,CSVEKGGGTEAFF,TGCAGCGTTGAAAAGGGTGGGGGCACTGAAGCTTTCTTT
TRBV7-6,many,TRBD2,TRBJ2-5,14,CASSLGGALETQYF,TGTGCCAGCAGCCTCGGGGGGGCGCTGGAGACCCAGTACTTC
TRBV7-8,many,-,TRBJ2-6,17,CASSLPRRYSGANVLTF,TGTGCCAGCAGCTTACCCCGACGGTACTCTGGGGCCAACGTCCTGACTTTC
TRBV11-2,many,TRBD1,TRBJ1-2,13,CASSLRQGSGYTF,TGTGCCAGCAGCCTCCGACAGGGTAGTGGCTACACCTTC
TRBV20-1,many,TRBD1,TRBJ2-1,14,CSASDRGRIDEQFF,TGCAGTGCTTCTGACAGGGGGCGCATCGATGAGCAGTTCTTC
TRBV27,-,TRBD2,TRBJ2-3,14,CASSLKLAGDTQYF,TGTGCCAGCAGTTTAAAACTAGCGGGAGATACGCAGTATTTT
TRBV30,-,TRBD1,TRBJ1-1,15,CAWSLGQGAGTEAFF,TGTGCCTGGAGTCTCGGACAGGGGGCAGGGACTGAAGCTTTCTTT
TRBV7-7,-,-,TRBJ2-3,14,CASSPPGATDTQYF,TGTGCCAGCAGCCCCCCCGGGGCCACAGATACGCAGTATTTT
TRBV12-3/TRBV12-4,few,-,TRBJ1-4,14,CASSFSIRGEKLFF,TGTGCCAGCAGTTTTTCCATCAGGGGAGAAAAACTGTTTTTT
TRBV7-9,many,-,TRBJ1-6,12,CASSSGNSPLHF,TGTGCCAGCAGCTCTGGGAATTCACCCCTCCACTTT
TRBV12-3/TRBV12-4,-,-,TRBJ1-2,15,CASSPGPDVAYGYTF,TGTGCCAGCAGTCCCGGTCCCGACGTAGCCTATGGCTACACCTTC
TRBV4-3,-,TRBD1,TRBJ1-1,16,CASSASTQGSDTEAFF,TGCGCCAGCAGCGCCTCAACACAGGGGAGTGACACTGAAGCTTTCTTT
TRBV5-1,few,-,TRBJ1-2,14,CASSSGGQNYGYTF,TGCGCCAGCAGCTCGGGTGGACAGAACTATGGCTACACCTTC
TRBV29-1,few,-,TRBJ1-4,13,CSVGGVANEKLFF,TGCAGCGTTGGAGGGGTAGCTAATGAAAAACTGTTTTTT
TRBV5-1,many,-,TRBJ1-3,15,CASSDSQSSGNTIYF,TGCGCCAGCAGCGACAGCCAGAGCTCTGGAAACACCATATATTTT
TRBV19,few,-,TRBJ2-2,17,CASRYLQGTAQSGELFF,TGTGCCAGTAGATACTTACAGGGAACCGCCCAGTCCGGGGAGCTGTTTTTT
TRBV5-1,many,-,TRBJ1-6,12,CASSPNNSPLHF,TGCGCCAGCAGCCCGAATAATTCACCCCTCCACTTT
TRBV5-1,many,-,TRBJ2-3,16,CASSSYRSLDTDTQYF,TGCGCCAGCAGCAGCTACCGGAGTCTCGATACAGATACGCAGTATTTT
TRBV7-3,few,-,TRBJ2-3,14,CASSLVGGQDTQYF,TGTGCCAGCAGCTTAGTGGGGGGGCAAGATACGCAGTATTTT
TRBV5-1,many,TRBD2,TRBJ2-7,15,CASTPLGGGPYEQYF,TGCGCCAGCACCCCCCTCGGGGGGGGACCCTACGAGCAGTACTTC
TRBV6-2/TRBV6-3,many,-,TRBJ2-5,15,CASSSGQTDQETQYF,TGTGCCAGCAGCTCCGGGCAAACAGACCAAGAGACCCAGTACTTC
TRBV4-3,many,-,TRBJ2-1,14,CASSQDVSFDEQFF,TGCGCCAGCAGCCAAGACGTAAGTTTCGATGAGCAGTTCTTC
TRBV7-9,many,-,TRBJ2-4,12,CASSFIKNIQYF,TGTGCCAGCAGCTTCATCAAAAACATTCAGTACTTC
TRBV11-2,many,-,TRBJ2-3,15,CASSSPRTFRDTQYF,TGTGCCAGCAGCTCCCCCCGCACCTTCAGGGATACGCAGTATTTT
TRBV4-3,many,TRBD1,TRBJ1-5,16,CASSHSWTGGNQPQHF,TGCGCCAGCAGCCATTCCTGGACAGGGGGCAATCAGCCCCAGCATTTT
TRBV12-3/TRBV12-4,-,TRBD2,TRBJ2-5,16,CASSGGLAAAGGDQYF,TGTGCCAGCAGCGGAGGACTAGCGGCAGCGGGGGGGGACCAGTACTTC
TRBV12-3/TRBV12-4,few,TRBD2,TRBJ2-1,16,CASSETSGDSYNEQFF,TGTGCCAGCAGTGAAACTAGCGGGGACTCCTACAATGAGCAGTTCTTC
TRBV12-3/TRBV12-4,many,TRBD1,TRBJ2-7,15,CASSIGQGVAYEQYF,TGTGCCAGCAGCATTGGACAGGGAGTTGCCTACGAGCAGTACTTC
TRBV3-1,many,-,TRBJ2-5,12,CASSQGSETQYF,TGTGCCAGCAGCCAAGGCTCCGAGACCCAGTACTTC
TRBV7-2,many,-,TRBJ2-5,14,CASSFQGSGETQYF,TGTGCCAGCAGCTTCCAGGGCTCGGGAGAGACCCAGTACTTC
TRBV7-2,few,-,TRBJ1-4,15,CASSLGGTYGEKLFF,TGTGCCAGCAGCTTGGGGGGGACTTATGGTGAAAAACTGTTTTTT
TRBV7-8,-,-,TRBJ2-1,18,CASSSLGRGYSSYNEQFF,TGTGCCAGCAGCTCCCTGGGGCGGGGTTACAGCTCCTACAATGAGCAGTTCTTC
TRBV20-1,many,-,TRBJ1-4,14,CSTSPGALNEKLFF,TGCAGTACGTCCCCGGGAGCTCTAAATGAAAAACTGTTTTTT
TRBV4-1,many,TRBD1,TRBJ1-2,14,CASSQGQWTGGYTF,TGCGCCAGCAGCCAAGGGCAGTGGACAGGAGGCTACACCTTC
TRBV7-2,many,-,TRBJ2-4,14,CASSFGPLQNIQYF,TGTGCCAGCAGCTTTGGTCCACTCCAAAACATTCAGTACTTC
TRBV9,-,TRBD1,TRBJ2-7,14,CASSEKTGVREQYF,TGTGCCAGCAGCGAAAAAACAGGGGTCCGTGAGCAGTACTTC
TRBV5-1,-,-,TRBJ1-6,16,CASSPTRDSLGSPLHF,TGCGCCAGCAGCCCAACCAGAGACAGTCTCGGTTCACCCCTCCACTTT
TRBV4-1,many,-,TRBJ1-2,16,CASSQDTGLVYYGYTF,TGCGCCAGCAGCCAAGATACCGGACTGGTATACTATGGCTACACCTTC
TRBV5-7,-,TRBD2,TRBJ2-3,15,CASNLGVAGADTQYF,TGTGCCAGCAACCTGGGGGTAGCGGGCGCAGATACGCAGTATTTT
TRBV11-2,-,TRBD2,TRBJ2-1,17,CASSSRTSGTVYNEQFF,TGTGCCAGCAGCTCCCGGACTAGCGGTACCGTCTACAATGAGCAGTTCTTC
TRBV4-2,few,-,TRBJ2-7,17,CASSQDFQVFSSYEQYF,TGTGCCAGCAGCCAAGATTTCCAGGTTTTCAGCTCCTACGAGCAGTACTTC
TRBV7-6,-,-,TRBJ2-1,16,CASSLDRPSSYNEQFF,TGTGCCAGCAGCTTAGACCGCCCGAGCTCCTACAATGAGCAGTTCTTC
TRBV7-8,few,-,TRBJ2-3,14,CASSLGTPTDTQYF,TGTGCCAGCAGCTTGGGGACACCCACAGATACGCAGTATTTT
TRBV7-2,many,TRBD2,TRBJ2-4,16,CASSASSGGAGNIQYF,TGTGCCAGCAGCGCCTCTAGCGGGGGGGCGGGAAACATTCAGTACTTC
TRBV4-3,-,TRBD1,TRBJ2-2,13,CASSRQGNRELFF,TGCGCCAGCAGCCGACAGGGCAACCGGGAGCTGTTTTTT
TRBV4-3,many,-,TRBJ2-4,15,CASSRLQGERDIQYF,TGCGCCAGCAGCCGCTTACAGGGTGAGAGGGACATTCAGTACTTC